A selection of T cell receptor beta chains follows, all from one sample in a study of T cell changes during pregnancy in multiple sclerosis. Sequenced by immunoSEQ multiplex PCR; TCRdb stores in-frame clones only, minus some. The data contain more than 15,000 clones, approximately 88% of them singletons. Sequenced material: CD8+ T cells from peripheral blood mononuclear cells, taken in the third trimester of pregnancy. These receptors were obtained from a female donor in good health, enrolled as a control in a pregnancy study. Both conserved end residues are part of each CDR3. Fields, in order: V gene, clone size, J gene, D gene, CDR3 protein, CDR3 DNA. A D gene is named only where the DNA matches it firmly. Some rows have no size entry. The others give once, few or many, or a class for an expanded clone.

TRBV7-6	NA	TRBJ1-1	TRBD1	CASSLGATGDGTEAFF	TGTGCCAGCAGCTTAGGTGCGACAGGGGACGGCACTGAAGCTTTCTTT
TRBV13	NA	TRBJ2-7	NA	CASSFQGYEQYF	TGTGCCAGCAGCTTTCAGGGGTACGAGCAGTACTTC
TRBV5-1	NA	TRBJ2-1	NA	CASSLGAQGQFF	TGCGCCAGCAGCTTAGGTGCGCAGGGGCAGTTCTTC
TRBV5-6	NA	TRBJ2-7	NA	CASQPGPDSYEQYF	TGTGCCAGCCAGCCGGGTCCCGACTCCTACGAGCAGTACTTC
TRBV4-1	NA	TRBJ2-7	NA	CASSQSRSSYEQYF	TGCGCCAGCAGCCAAAGTCGTAGCTCCTACGAGCAGTACTTC
TRBV6-5	NA	TRBJ2-7	TRBD2	CASSILAGVAYEQYF	TGTGCCAGCAGTATACTAGCGGGGGTAGCCTACGAGCAGTACTTC
TRBV6-5	NA	TRBJ1-1	NA	CASSQLTDTEAFF	TGTGCCAGCAGTCAACTTACGGACACTGAAGCTTTCTTT
TRBV2	NA	TRBJ1-1	TRBD1	CASAGWTGGTEAFF	TGTGCCAGCGCGGGCTGGACAGGAGGCACTGAAGCTTTCTTT
TRBV29-1	NA	TRBJ1-1	TRBD1	CSVVPGQGLNTEAFF	TGCAGCGTCGTCCCGGGACAGGGGCTGAACACTGAAGCTTTCTTT
TRBV6-6	NA	TRBJ2-1	TRBD1	CASSRGTGAFYNEQFF	TGTGCCAGCAGTCGTGGGACAGGGGCTTTCTACAATGAGCAGTTCTTC
TRBV4-2	medium-sized	TRBJ2-7	NA	CASSQDVGTGSYEQYF	TGTGCCAGCAGCCAAGATGTAGGTACAGGGTCCTACGAGCAGTACTTC
TRBV6-5	NA	TRBJ2-1	TRBD1	CASSYSTGGYNEQFF	TGTGCCAGCAGTTACTCGACAGGGGGGTACAATGAGCAGTTCTTC
TRBV7-2	NA	TRBJ2-7	TRBD2	CASSSLAGTYEQYF	TGTGCCAGCAGCTCTCTAGCGGGGACCTACGAGCAGTACTTC
TRBV15	once	TRBJ1-1	TRBD1	CATGREGAGGTEAFF	TGTGCCACCGGCAGAGAGGGGGCGGGCGGCACTGAAGCTTTCTTT
TRBV7-9	NA	TRBJ2-1	NA	CASRTQNEQFF	TGTGCCAGCAGGACTCAAAATGAGCAGTTCTTC